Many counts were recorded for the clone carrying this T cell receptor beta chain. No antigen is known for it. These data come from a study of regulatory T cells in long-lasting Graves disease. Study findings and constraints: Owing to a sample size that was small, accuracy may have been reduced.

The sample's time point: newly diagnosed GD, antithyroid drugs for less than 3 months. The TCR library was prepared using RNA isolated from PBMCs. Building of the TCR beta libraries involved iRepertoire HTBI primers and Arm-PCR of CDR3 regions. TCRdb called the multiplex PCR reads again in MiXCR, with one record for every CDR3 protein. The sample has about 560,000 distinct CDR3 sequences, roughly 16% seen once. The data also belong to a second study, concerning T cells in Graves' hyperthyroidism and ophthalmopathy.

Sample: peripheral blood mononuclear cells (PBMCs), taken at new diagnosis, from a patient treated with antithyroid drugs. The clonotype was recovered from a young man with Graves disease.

Here the CDR3 DNA reads TGTGCCAGCAGCTTTGGACTAGGATGGAACAATGAGCAGTTCTTC. Encoded protein: CASSFGLGWNNEQFF. The chain joins TRBV7-3 to TRBJ2-1; 7 nucleotides match TRBD2. Germline trimming cut 3 bases from V and 5 bases from J; bases unmatched to any gene: 7. CDR3 size: 15 residues. Germline V CDR1 and CDR2: SGHTA, FQGTGA.